The 21 T cell receptor beta chains given below trace back to one sample, sequenced in a study of CD8+ T cells in alopecia areata. Sequencing relied on a cDNA template that was reverse transcribed from extracted RNA. Measured with immunoSEQ multiplex PCR; TCRdb has only the in-frame clones, and not every one. The sample records around 200,000 clones, around three fifths being singletons. This sample's treatment: oral pan-JAK inhibitor, 5-10 mg twice daily. The sample in question was CD4+ T cells sorted from blood, obtained at week 4, from a patient treated with tofacitinib. The origin of the receptors is a human donor with alopecia areata.

V gene TRBV18 combines with J gene TRBJ2-7, with D uncertain. Germline V CDR1 and CDR2: KGHSH, LQKENI. Deletions cut 1 base from V and 0 bases from J, with 10 bases between. The CDR3 length is 15 residues. In DNA form, the CDR3 reads TGTGCCAGCTCACCACAGCCCCTAAGCTCCTACGAGCAGTACTTC. Protein sequence: CASSPQPLSSYEQYF.

The J gene is TRBJ1-5, the V gene TRBV2; tentative D call: TRBD1 (6 bases). Germline-derived CDR1 and CDR2 are SNHLY and FYNNEI. The CDR3 is made up of 14 amino acids. V lost 5 bases and J 1 base, leaving 9 bases between the germline ends. The CDR3 DNA reads TGTGCCAGCAGTCAAGGGGGGAGCAATCAGCCCCAGCATTTT. Translated, it gives CASSQGGSNQPQHF.

The rearrangement joins TRBV5-1 to TRBJ1-1, with unresolved D. Germline V gene sequence: CDR1 SGHRS, CDR2 YFSETQ. The CDR3 has 15 amino acids. Trimming removed 0 bases at V and 0 bases at J, with 9 bases between. The CDR3 region has the DNA TGCGCCAGCAGCTTGGCCCCGCTCATGAACACTGAAGCTTTCTTT. It translates to CASSLAPLMNTEAFF.

This chain's CDR3 is CASSYTHPGQGYEQYF. The CDR3 bases are TGTGCCAGCAGTTACACACACCCAGGACAGGGCTACGAGCAGTACTTC. V is TRBV6-5 and J is TRBJ2-7, with TRBD1 matching over 8 bases. The CDR3 sequence is 16 residues long. Germline loops: CDR1 MNHEY, CDR2 SVGAGI. After removal of 2 bases from V and 3 bases from J, the junction contained 9 bases not matched to a gene.

The CDR3 sequence: CSVLNWGSRADTQYF. CDR3 nucleotides: TGCAGCGTTCTCAACTGGGGGAGTCGGGCAGATACGCAGTATTTT. The chain employs TRBV29-1 and TRBJ2-3; the D gene could be TRBD1 or TRBD2 (5 bases each). Germline lookup yields CDR1 SQVTM and CDR2 ANQGSEA. V was cut by 5 bases and J by 4 bases, with 19 bases left in between. The CDR3 runs to 15 residues.

The chain uses TRBV7-9 and TRBJ2-3; no definite D call. V lost 8 bases, J lost 5 bases, and 8 bases lay in between. Germline loops: CDR1 SEHNR, CDR2 FQNEAQ (reference sequence). The CDR3 spans 11 residues. The CDR3 DNA follows: TGTGCCAGCCTACGCGTAGATACGCAGTATTTT. The encoded protein is CASLRVDTQYF.

This chain uses TRBV4-2 with TRBJ2-7, with 10 positions matching TRBD2. The CDR3 loop spans 14 amino acids. V lost 1 base, J lost 6 bases, and 3 bases stayed unmatched. Germline assignment: CDR1 LGHNA and CDR2 YNFKEQ. CDR3 sequence: CASSQASGGTEQYF. CDR3 DNA: TGTGCCAGCAGCCAAGCTAGCGGGGGTACCGAGCAGTACTTC.

The V call is TRBV4-1, the J call TRBJ2-7; D perhaps matches TRBD1 (5 bases). This CDR3 has 14 residues. V was trimmed by 0 bases and J by 0 bases, leaving 6 bases between them. The V gene's germline CDR1 is MGHRA and CDR2 YSYEKL. In DNA form, the CDR3 reads TGCGCCAGCAGCCAAGAAAGGGGCTCCTACGAGCAGTACTTC. This codes for CASSQERGSYEQYF.

The chain joins TRBV5-6 to TRBJ1-1; D uncertain. The V end lost 4 bases, the J end lost 1 base, and 8 bases lay between the germline ends. This CDR3 region has 13 residues. Germline V gene data show CDR1 as SGHDT and CDR2 as YYEEEE. CDR3 DNA sequence: TGTGCCAGCAGCCTGAATCCGAACACTGAAGCTTTCTTT. This gives the protein CASSLNPNTEAFF.

The chain employs TRBV7-9 and TRBJ2-3, with 10 bases matching TRBD2. The V and J ends lost 2 bases and 2 bases, in that order; junction bases with no gene match: 4. Germline loops: CDR1 SEHNR, CDR2 FQNEAQ (reference sequence). CDR3 length equals 16 residues. The CDR3 nucleotides are TGTGCCAGCAGCTTATCTAGCGGGGGCTTCACAGATACGCAGTATTTT. Residues: CASSLSSGGFTDTQYF.

This clone was counted only a few times. The rearrangement uses TRBV7-2 and TRBJ2-7, with D hard to call. Germline loops: CDR1 SGHTA, CDR2 FQGNSA. The CDR3 is 15 amino acids. V gave up 4 bases and J gave up 4 bases, with 17 bases separating them. CDR3 in amino acids: CASSSGSGYGYEQYF. CDR3 bases: TGTGCCAGCAGCTCTGGGTCAGGATACGGGTACGAGCAGTACTTC.

V and J are TRBV25-1 and TRBJ1-6; tentatively, D is TRBD1 (6 bases). The germline gives CDR1 MGHDK, CDR2 SYGVNS. The CDR3 totals 14 residues. V lost 5 bases and J 9 bases, leaving 14 bases between the germline ends. In nucleotides, the CDR3 is TGTGCCAGCAGTCGGCAGGGGTCCGGTTCACCCCTCCACTTT. It encodes CASSRQGSGSPLHF.

The chain combines TRBV25-1 with TRBJ1-2; D not resolved. Trimming removed 3 bases from V and 8 bases from J, with 7 bases in between. Germline V gene lookup returns CDR1 MGHDK and CDR2 SYGVNS. The CDR3 spans 11 residues. The CDR3 sequence is CASSDVRGYTF. The CDR3, as DNA: TGTGCCAGCAGTGACGTTAGGGGCTACACCTTC.

The J gene is TRBJ1-6, the V gene TRBV30; 8 bases agree with TRBD1. CDR1 is GTSNPN and CDR2 is SVGIG in the germline V gene (reference sequence). The CDR3 spans 20 residues. V gave up 1 base and J gave up 1 base; unmatched junction bases: 15. DNA for the CDR3: TGTGCCTGGAGTGGAAGAGGGTGGGGCGGGACAGGATCCTATAATTCACCCCTCCACTTT. It translates to CAWSGRGWGGTGSYNSPLHF. Full variable domain (rest looked up from reference TRBV30 and TRBJ1-6): SQTIHQWPATLVQPVGSPLSLECTVEGTSNPNLYWYRQAAGRGLQLLFYSVGIGQISSEVPQNLSASRPQDRQFILSSKKLLLSDSGFYLCAWSGRGWGGTGSYNSPLHFGNGTRLTVT.

This clone appeared once. The rearrangement links TRBV5-6 to TRBJ1-5, with 7 nucleotides matching TRBD1. CDR3 length: 14 amino acids. From germline, CDR1 is SGHDT and CDR2 YYEEEE. V shed 4 bases, J shed 4 bases, and the junction held 5 bases outside the gene matches. In DNA, the CDR3 is TGTGCCAGCAGCCCCGGACAGGTGAATCAGCCCCAGCATTTT. Its protein is CASSPGQVNQPQHF.

The rearrangement links TRBV7-2 to TRBJ2-5; D is possibly TRBD1 or TRBD2 (5 bases each). Trimming took 5 bases from V and 5 from J, leaving 15 bases between them. Germline-derived CDR1 and CDR2 are SGHTA and FQGNSA. This CDR3 contains 14 residues. The CDR3 reads CASSLGASRETQYF. The CDR3 DNA reads as TGTGCCAGCAGCCTAGGGGCTAGCAGGGAGACCCAGTACTTC.

J is TRBJ2-5 and V is TRBV18; D is possibly TRBD2 (6 bases). V lost 6 bases, J lost 1 base, and 9 bases lay in between. Per the germline V gene, CDR1 is KGHSH and CDR2 is LQKENI. The CDR3 covers 13 residues. The CDR3 is CASSDGGQETQYF. The DNA for the CDR3 is TGTGCCAGCTCCGACGGGGGCCAAGAGACCCAGTACTTC.

This clone has only one observation. The rearrangement joins TRBV7-2 to TRBJ1-5; D not resolved. The CDR3 length is 15 residues. Germline-derived CDR1 and CDR2 are SGHTA and FQGNSA. V dropped 5 bases and J dropped 0 bases, with 11 bases sitting between them. This CDR3 reads CASSETALSNQPQHF. In nucleotides, the CDR3 is TGTGCCAGCAGCGAAACCGCCCTTAGCAATCAGCCCCAGCATTTT.

The V gene is TRBV15, the J gene TRBJ2-5, with D tentatively TRBD1 (5 bases). Trimming took off 4 bases at V and 1 base at J, with 13 bases between the two ends. Germline values: CDR1 LNHNV, CDR2 YYDKDF (reference sequence). This CDR3 has 15 amino acids. The CDR3 protein is CATSTRQLLQETQYF. DNA of the CDR3: TGTGCCACCAGCACGAGACAGCTCCTCCAAGAGACCCAGTACTTC.

The J gene is TRBJ1-6, the V gene TRBV4-1; no reliable D call. Between the trimmed V and J ends, which lost 1 base and 11 bases, there was a span of 15 bases. This CDR3 contains 15 residues. Germline CDR1 reads MGHRA; CDR2 reads YSYEKL. CDR3 sequence reads: CASSQVASMSAPLHF. CDR3 DNA: TGCGCCAGCAGCCAAGTGGCCTCTATGTCAGCACCCCTCCACTTT.

The chain links TRBV25-1 to TRBJ2-3; D might be TRBD1 (6 bases). The CDR3 loop spans 13 amino acids. CDR1 MGHDK and CDR2 SYGVNS come from the germline V gene. The V end lost 4 bases, the J end lost 3 bases, and 8 bases lay between the germline ends. The CDR3 coding sequence is TGTGCCAGCAGTGGCACAGGGACAGATACGCAGTATTTT. This gives the protein CASSGTGTDTQYF.